These 29 T cell receptor beta chains share one sample of origin, sequenced in a study of T cells in localized non-small cell lung cancer. The assay was immunoSEQ multiplex PCR, and TCRdb's table has in-frame clones only and misses some. The sample records some 66,000 clones, 84% being singletons. The sequenced sample was peripheral blood, obtained before any cancer treatment. The receptors were sampled from a female donor aged 60 or older with stage I lung adenocarcinoma.

The chain combines TRBV5-8 with TRBJ1-2; D not resolved. Germline CDR1 reads SGHTS; CDR2 reads YDEGEE. V lost 1 base and J lost 0, with 10 bases in between. This CDR3 contains 15 residues. The CDR3 nucleotides read TGTGCCAGCAGCTTGACAGTCAAAGCTAACTATGGCTACACCTTC. As protein: CASSLTVKANYGYTF.

This rearrangement joins TRBV4-2 to TRBJ2-2; 8 nucleotides agree with TRBD2. Germline CDR1 reads LGHNA; CDR2 reads YNFKEQ. V dropped 4 bases and J dropped 4; count of bases not matched to a gene: 5. The CDR3 covers 15 residues. The CDR3 reads CASSLNGGGTGELFF. CDR3 sequence (DNA): TGTGCCAGCAGCCTCAACGGGGGGGGCACCGGGGAGCTGTTTTTT.

The rearrangement uses TRBV28 and TRBJ2-3; 16 bases are a match to TRBD2. Germline CDR1 and CDR2: MDHEN and SYDVKM. V lost 7 bases and J lost 6; bases outside the gene matches: 10. CDR3 size: 17 residues. As DNA, the CDR3 is TGTGCCAGCAACCGTTCCGGGACTAGCGGGAGGGCGGATACGCAGTATTTT. Its protein is CASNRSGTSGRADTQYF. Together with reference TRBV28 and TRBJ2-3, the CDR3 gives the full variable domain: DVKVTQSSRYLVKRTGEKVFLECVQDMDHENMFWYRQDPGLGLRLIYFSYDVKMKEKGDIPEGYSVSREKKERFSLILESASTNQTSMYLCASNRSGTSGRADTQYFGPGTRLTVL.

This sequence joins TRBV29-1 and TRBJ2-1; 9 nucleotides agree with TRBD2. CDR1 SQVTM and CDR2 ANQGSEA come from the germline V gene. The CDR3 consists of 12 residues. The trim removed 4 bases at V and 7 bases at J, leaving 2 bases unmatched. This CDR3 reads CSVGAGGNEQFF. CDR3 coding DNA: TGCAGCGTTGGGGCGGGAGGGAATGAGCAGTTCTTC.

The rearrangement uses TRBV5-1 and TRBJ2-2; tentative D call: TRBD1 (6 bases). Trimming cost V 6 bases and J 13 bases, with 22 bases left between them. In germline, CDR1 is SGHRS, CDR2 YFSETQ. CDR3 length: 14 amino acids. The CDR3 region is CASTIGTAGVGLFF. CDR3 coding DNA: TGCGCCAGCACCATCGGAACAGCAGGGGTGGGGCTGTTTTTT.

The chain carries TRBV10-1 and TRBJ2-1; 9 bases match TRBD2. The junction had 6 bases not matched to a gene; V was cut back by 0 bases and J by 9 bases. This CDR3 has 15 amino acids. Germline V gene data show CDR1 as WNHNN and CDR2 as SYGVQD (reference sequence). The CDR3 here is CASSESLAGVSEQFF. DNA for the CDR3: TGCGCCAGCAGTGAGTCGTTAGCGGGAGTAAGTGAGCAGTTCTTC.

The V call is TRBV27, the J call TRBJ1-1; 8 bases align to TRBD1. The V and J ends lost 5 bases and 4 bases, in that order; junction bases with no gene match: 9. This CDR3 spans 15 amino acids. Germline V CDR1 and CDR2: MNHEY, SMNVEV (reference sequence). CDR3 in DNA: TGTGCCAGCAGTACCCGGACAGGGAGAAGCACTGAAGCTTTCTTT. Translating it yields CASSTRTGRSTEAFF.

The chain combines TRBV12-2 with TRBJ2-2. TRBV12-2 is shown as a pseudogene. The CDR3 runs to 17 residues. CDR3 DNA: TGTGCAAGTCGCGAAACCGCGGAGAGGGGTTCTGCCGGGGAGCTGTTTTTT. Its protein product is CASRETAERGSAGELFF.

The chain uses TRBV18 and TRBJ1-1; no definite D call. V was cut by 3 bases and J by 1 base, with 9 bases left in between. Germline V lookup: CDR1 KGHSH, CDR2 LQKENI. The CDR3 has 14 residues. This CDR3 is CASSPDWRNTEAFF. The CDR3 DNA follows: TGTGCCAGCTCACCCGATTGGCGGAACACTGAAGCTTTCTTT.

This clone appeared a few times. The J gene is TRBJ1-1, the V gene TRBV6-1, with TRBD1 as a possible D gene (6 bases). From germline, CDR1 is MNHNS and CDR2 SASEGT. Trimming took off 8 bases at V and 1 base at J, with 14 bases between the two ends. The CDR3 is made up of 14 amino acids. The CDR3 is CASAPRTANTEAFF. DNA for the CDR3: TGTGCCAGCGCCCCTCGGACAGCGAACACTGAAGCTTTCTTT.

The chain carries TRBV18 and TRBJ2-5; D is perhaps TRBD1 (7 bases). Trimming shortened V by 3 bases and J by 5 bases, and 13 bases separated the two germline ends. Germline assignment: CDR1 KGHSH and CDR2 LQKENI. This CDR3 is built from 14 residues. CDR3 bases: TGTGCCAGCTCACCGGACGGGGGACAGGAGACCCAGTACTTC. The encoded protein is CASSPDGGQETQYF.

V is TRBV19 and J is TRBJ2-5, with 12 bases that match TRBD2. Per the germline V gene, CDR1 is LNHDA and CDR2 is SQIVND (reference sequence). After removal of 5 bases from V and 7 bases from J, the junction contained 2 bases not matched to a gene. The CDR3 runs to 13 residues. The CDR3 bases are TGTGCCAGTAGTGCTAGCGGGGGGGCGACCCAGTACTTC. Its protein product is CASSASGGATQYF.

V usage is TRBV11-2 and J usage is TRBJ2-7, with D possibly being TRBD2 (5 bases). CDR3 length: 14 residues. Deletions cut 5 bases from V and 3 bases from J, with 14 bases between. Germline CDR1 reads SGHAT; CDR2 reads FQNNGV. This CDR3 reads CASSLAGGVYEQYF. In DNA, the CDR3 is TGTGCCAGCAGCCTAGCCGGTGGGGTCTACGAGCAGTACTTC.

This clone was counted a single time. Written as DNA, the CDR3 is TGCGCCAGCAAAGGACTAATGAGCTCCTACAATGAGCAGTTCTTC. This gives the protein CASKGLMSSYNEQFF. The genes are TRBV4-1 and TRBJ2-1; D is possibly TRBD2 (6 bases). Trimming removed 7 bases from V and 0 bases from J, with 13 bases in between. Germline loops: CDR1 MGHRA, CDR2 YSYEKL. CDR3 length: 15 residues.

This clone was seen once. V gene TRBV5-6 combines with J gene TRBJ2-7; D is uncertain. The CDR3 sequence is 15 residues long. Germline values: CDR1 SGHDT, CDR2 YYEEEE. V gave up 3 bases and J gave up 0 bases, with 13 bases separating them. CDR3 in DNA: TGTGCCAGCAGCTCCCTGGGCTCAAACTCCTACGAGCAGTACTTC. It encodes CASSSLGSNSYEQYF.

The chain has TRBV11-2 and TRBJ1-2; D gene ambiguous. The CDR3 has 15 residues. Trimming pared 0 bases from V and 3 bases from J, leaving 11 bases between. Germline V gene sequence: CDR1 SGHAT, CDR2 FQNNGV. The CDR3 sequence: CASSLDVGSHYGYTF. CDR3 DNA: TGTGCCAGCAGCTTAGATGTGGGAAGTCACTATGGCTACACCTTC.

The V gene is TRBV7-2, the J gene TRBJ2-1; D gene ambiguous. Germline V CDR1 and CDR2: SGHTA, FQGNSA. V dropped 2 bases and J dropped 13 bases, with 9 bases sitting between them. This CDR3 has 11 amino acids. The CDR3 coding sequence is TGTGCCAGCAGCTTAAATCTTGCCCAGTTCTTC. Encoded protein: CASSLNLAQFF.

The rearrangement uses TRBV19 and TRBJ2-2, with 9 bases lining up with TRBD1. The CDR3 runs 15 residues. J was trimmed by 3 bases and V by 4 bases; bases with no gene match: 3. Germline V gene data show CDR1 as LNHDA and CDR2 as SQIVND (reference sequence). DNA of the CDR3: TGTGCCAGTAGTAAACAGGGGGCGGACACCGGGGAGCTGTTTTTT. The encoded protein is CASSKQGADTGELFF.

The rearrangement joins TRBV5-1 to TRBJ1-6; the D gene is possibly TRBD1 (6 bases). Trimming shortened V by 4 bases and J by 1 base, and 9 bases separated the two germline ends. The V gene's germline CDR1 is SGHRS and CDR2 YFSETQ. The CDR3 covers 15 residues. The CDR3 DNA reads TGCGCCAGCAGCCGGGGGCAGTCCTATAATTCACCCCTCCACTTT. It is translated as CASSRGQSYNSPLHF. Looking up the rest from reference TRBV5-1 and TRBJ1-6 gives the full variable domain: KAGVTQTPRYLIKTRGQQVTLSCSPISGHRSVSWYQQTPGQGLQFLFEYFSETQRNKGNFPGRFSGRQFSNSRSEMNVSTLELGDSALYLCASSRGQSYNSPLHFGNGTRLTVT.

This sequence joins TRBV7-9 and TRBJ1-1, with 10 nucleotides matching TRBD1. Trimming at V came to 6 bases and at J to 6 bases, leaving 7 bases not matched to a gene. The CDR3 is 14 amino acids. The germline V gene encodes CDR1 SEHNR and CDR2 FQNEAQ (reference sequence). The CDR3: CASSWGGTGAEAFF. CDR3 bases: TGTGCCAGCAGTTGGGGTGGGACAGGGGCTGAAGCTTTCTTT.

This clone was detected once. The chain combines TRBV6-1 with TRBJ1-3; maybe TRBD1 (6 bases). Germline values: CDR1 MNHNS, CDR2 SASEGT. CDR3 length: 14 amino acids. Trimming left V 3 bases short and J 3 bases short, with 9 bases between. The CDR3 coding sequence is TGTGCCAGCAGTGAGGGGACAATTGGAAACACCATATATTTT. It translates to CASSEGTIGNTIYF.

The chain combines TRBV7-3 with TRBJ2-1; TRBD2 aligns across 11 bases. Germline trimming cut 5 bases from V and 2 bases from J; bases unmatched to any gene: 5. From germline, CDR1 is SGHTA and CDR2 FQGTGA. This CDR3 is 16 amino acids long. CDR3 in DNA: TGTGCCAGCAGCCCCTCTAGCGGGGGGCCCTACAATGAGCAGTTCTTC. This sequence encodes CASSPSSGGPYNEQFF.

The chain carries TRBV21-1 and TRBJ2-3; the table gives TRBD2 as D, unverified against the DNA. TRBV21-1 is a recognized pseudogene. There are 16 residues in the CDR3. CDR3 nucleotide sequence: TGTGCCAGCAGCAAAGGCGGGACTAGGGGAACAGATACGCAGTATTTT. Translated, it gives CASSKGGTRGTDTQYF.

V usage is TRBV20-1 and J usage is TRBJ2-1; no clear D gene. Germline CDR1 and CDR2: DFQATT and SNEGSKA (reference sequence). The CDR3 runs to 10 residues. With 6 bases removed from V and 7 bases from J, the gap between germline ends came to 7 bases. CDR3 residues: CSAVGNEQFF. The CDR3 DNA sequence: TGCAGTGCCGTAGGGAATGAGCAGTTCTTC.

DNA for the CDR3: TGTGCCAGCCTCCCGACGGGGTCCCTGAGCGACTCTGGAAACACCATATATTTT. It is translated as CASLPTGSLSDSGNTIYF. The chain joins TRBV28 to TRBJ1-3; D gene unclear. Looked up from germline, CDR1 is MDHEN and CDR2 is SYDVKM. V shed 8 bases and J shed 0 bases, with 23 bases lying between them. CDR3 length: 18 residues.

The V call is TRBV7-8, the J call TRBJ2-7, with 7 nucleotides matching TRBD1. This CDR3 spans 12 amino acids. The V gene's germline CDR1 is SGHVS and CDR2 FQNEAQ. V trimming: 5 bases; J trimming: 3 bases; junction bases outside the gene matches: 1. CDR3 in DNA: TGTGCCAGCAGCAGACAGGGCTACGAGCAGTACTTC. Its translation: CASSRQGYEQYF. Looking up the rest from reference TRBV7-8 and TRBJ2-7 gives the full variable domain: GAGVSQSPRYKVAKRGQDVALRCDPISGHVSLFWYQQALGQGPEFLTYFQNEAQLDKSGLPSDRFFAERPEGSVSTLKIQRTQQEDSAVYLCASSRQGYEQYFGPGTRLTVT.

The chain has TRBV7-2 and TRBJ2-6, with D perhaps matching TRBD2 (5 bases). V shed 2 bases and J shed 2 bases, with 10 bases lying between them. Germline assignment: CDR1 SGHTA and CDR2 FQGNSA. The CDR3 length is 16 residues. This chain's CDR3 is CASSLYGVAGANVLTF. CDR3 nucleotides: TGTGCCAGCAGCTTATACGGGGTAGCTGGGGCCAACGTCCTGACTTTC.

The rearrangement uses TRBV25-1 and TRBJ1-2; TRBD1 matches 7 bases. After removal of 1 base from V and 8 bases from J, the junction contained 10 bases not matched to a gene. The CDR3 has 15 residues. In germline, CDR1 is MGHDK, CDR2 SYGVNS. CDR3 coding DNA: TGTGCCAGCAGTGAATCCAAACAGGGGATCGGGGGCTACACCTTC. This codes for CASSESKQGIGGYTF.

The chain recombines TRBV29-1 with TRBJ2-3; possibly TRBD1 for D (5 bases). Trimming left V 5 bases short and J 4 bases short, with 13 bases between. The germline V gene has CDR1 SQVTM and CDR2 ANQGSEA. The CDR3 loop spans 13 amino acids. The CDR3 DNA follows: TGCAGCGTTTCCCAGGGTGCTGCAGATACGCAGTATTTT. This encodes CSVSQGAADTQYF.